Listed below are T cell receptor beta chains from one sample, sequenced in a study of blood T cell repertoires in COVID-19. The assay was immunoSEQ multiplex PCR, and TCRdb's table has in-frame clones only and misses some. The table includes 130,000 to 150,000 clones, roughly four fifths detected once. The sequenced sample consisted of peripheral blood. These receptor sequences come from a woman older than 75 in a cohort sampled during active or convalescent COVID-19. Both conserved end residues are part of each CDR3. The D gene is left open where the match is weak. Not all rows give a size; the values are once, few, many and, for expanded clones, a class.

>TRBJ1-4|TRBV7-3|TRBD1|-
CASSPGTGLNEKLFF
TGTGCCAGCAGCCCAGGGACAGGGCTTAATGAAAAACTGTTTTTT
>TRBJ1-2|TRBV18|TRBD1|-
CASSRTGLYTF
TGTGCCAGCTCACGGACAGGGCTCTACACCTTC
>TRBJ1-2|TRBV6-5|-|-
CASVTDNYGYTF
TGTGCCAGTGTAACAGATAACTATGGCTACACCTTC
>TRBJ2-1|TRBV18|TRBD1|-
CASSLQRPGQSYNEQFF
TGTGCCAGCTCACTACAGAGACCGGGACAGTCGTACAATGAGCAGTTCTTC
>TRBJ2-6|TRBV5-4|TRBD2|-
CASSGGGSGANVLTF
TGTGCCAGCAGCGGGGGAGGGTCTGGGGCCAACGTCCTGACTTTC
>TRBJ2-3|TRBV19|-|-
CASSPRGGTTDTQYF
TGTGCCAGTAGTCCTAGGGGGGGTACCACAGATACGCAGTATTTT
>TRBJ1-1|TRBV6-5|TRBD1|-
CASRGTGTGSTEAFF
TGTGCCAGCAGGGGGACAGGGACGGGTTCAACTGAAGCTTTCTTT
>TRBJ1-1|TRBV3-1/TRBV3-2|TRBD1|-
CASSDRVTEAFF
TGTGCCAGCAGCGACAGGGTTACTGAAGCTTTCTTT
>TRBJ1-6|TRBV28|-|few
CASTVSNSPLHF
TGTGCCTCGACAGTGAGTAATTCACCCCTCCACTTT
>TRBJ2-5|TRBV3-1/TRBV3-2|-|-
CASSQGSVQETQYF
TGTGCCAGCAGCCAAGGTAGTGTCCAAGAGACCCAGTACTTC
>TRBJ2-7|TRBV3-1/TRBV3-2|-|-
CASSQGGGSYEQYF
TGTGCCAGCAGCCAAGGCGGAGGGTCCTACGAGCAGTACTTC
>TRBJ1-6|TRBV24-1|TRBD1|-
CATSDYRATGLNSPLHF
TGTGCCACCAGTGATTACCGGGCGACAGGGTTAAATTCACCCCTCCACTTT
>TRBJ2-7|TRBV3-1/TRBV3-2|TRBD1|once
CASSPRDRGDEQYF
TGTGCCAGCAGCCCCCGGGACAGGGGAGACGAGCAGTACTTC
>TRBJ2-4|TRBV27|TRBD2|-
CASSGGGRGNIQYF
TGTGCCAGCAGCGGGGGGGGACGGGGAAACATTCAGTACTTC
>TRBJ2-3|TRBV9|TRBD2|once
CASSAVAGALTDTQYF
TGTGCCAGCAGCGCCGTAGCGGGGGCCCTCACAGATACGCAGTATTTT
>TRBJ1-2|TRBV19|TRBD1|once
CASSIGTGYGYTF
TGTGCCAGTAGTATCGGGACAGGGTATGGCTACACCTTC
>TRBJ2-1|TRBV6-5|-|-
CASSYSPGVYNEQFF
TGTGCCAGCAGTTACTCCCCGGGGGTGTACAATGAGCAGTTCTTC
>TRBJ2-7|TRBV4-1|TRBD2|-
CASSQALWRGGYEQYF
TGCGCCAGCAGCCAAGCGTTATGGCGGGGGGGCTACGAGCAGTACTTC
>TRBJ2-3|TRBV2|-|-
CASSGGLAGRSDTQYF
TGTGCCAGCAGTGGTGGGCTAGCCGGTCGATCAGATACGCAGTATTTT
>TRBJ1-6|TRBV28|TRBD1|-
CASRAGTANSPLHF
TGTGCCAGCAGGGCCGGGACAGCTAATTCACCCCTCCACTTT
>TRBJ1-1|TRBV29-1|-|-
CSVHYKNTEAFF
TGCAGCGTACACTACAAGAACACTGAAGCTTTCTTT
>TRBJ2-3|TRBV7-9|TRBD2|-
CASSLAGGDLDTQYF
TGTGCCAGCAGCTTAGCCGGGGGGGATCTAGATACGCAGTATTTT
>TRBJ2-1|TRBV4-3|TRBD2|-
CASSQVRLAGMEQFF
TGCGCCAGCAGCCAAGTGAGACTAGCGGGGATGGAGCAGTTCTTC
>TRBJ2-7|TRBV10-3|-|once
CAIKGDQYEQYF
TGTGCCATTAAGGGAGACCAGTACGAGCAGTACTTC
>TRBJ1-6|TRBV2|TRBD1|-
CASAGTGWSPLHF
TGTGCCAGCGCTGGGACAGGCTGGTCACCCCTCCACTTT
>TRBJ1-3|TRBV7-2|-|-
CASSLALGGHSGNTIYF
TGTGCCAGCAGCTTAGCGTTGGGGGGGCACTCTGGAAACACCATATATTTT
>TRBJ1-1|TRBV5-1|TRBD1|-
CASSLSGGTEAFF
TGCGCCAGCAGCCTGTCAGGGGGCACTGAAGCTTTCTTT
>TRBJ2-3|TRBV3-1/TRBV3-2|-|-
CASSHTETDTQYF
TGTGCCAGCAGCCACACAGAAACAGATACGCAGTATTTT
>TRBJ1-2|TRBV5-1|TRBD1|-
CASSLGQGSYGYTF
TGCGCCAGCAGCTTGGGACAGGGAAGCTATGGCTACACCTTC
>TRBJ2-7|TRBV9|TRBD1|few
CASSPHQDRGLGEQYF
TGTGCCAGCAGCCCACATCAGGACAGGGGGCTCGGCGAGCAGTACTTC
>TRBJ1-1|TRBV29-1|-|-
CSVKTVSTEAFF
TGCAGCGTTAAAACAGTGAGCACTGAAGCTTTCTTT
>TRBJ1-2|TRBV7-9|-|-
CASSSTTGKSYGYTF
TGTGCCAGCAGCTCTACGACAGGAAAATCCTATGGCTACACCTTC
>TRBJ2-1|TRBV27|-|-
CASSLWATASQDNEQFF
TGTGCCAGCAGTTTATGGGCTACCGCTTCCCAAGACAATGAGCAGTTCTTC
>TRBJ2-3|TRBV7-9|-|few
CASSLTSPRGSDTQYF
TGTGCCAGCAGCTTAACAAGCCCCCGGGGGTCAGATACGCAGTATTTT
>TRBJ1-2|TRBV9|TRBD1|-
CASSAGQGNYGYTF
TGTGCCAGCAGCGCCGGACAGGGAAACTATGGCTACACCTTC
>TRBJ2-3|TRBV9|-|-
CASSLAGVTQYF
TGTGCCAGCAGCCTCGCAGGTGTGACGCAGTATTTT
>TRBJ1-1|TRBV9|TRBD1|-
CASSLQGANTEAFF
TGTGCCAGCAGCTTACAGGGGGCTAACACTGAAGCTTTCTTT
>TRBJ1-5|TRBV9|TRBD1|once
CASSVSAGGRQPQHF
TGTGCCAGCAGCGTCTCGGCAGGGGGCAGACAGCCCCAGCATTTT
>TRBJ2-3|TRBV15|TRBD2|-
CATSRDEAGGGTDTQYF
TGTGCCACCAGCAGAGATGAGGCGGGGGGGGGCACAGATACGCAGTATTTT
>TRBJ2-6|TRBV19|TRBD1|-
CASTHSRPGQAPGGANVLTF
TGTGCCAGTACCCATAGTCGGCCGGGACAGGCCCCGGGAGGGGCCAACGTCCTGACTTTC
>TRBJ1-1|TRBV28|TRBD1|once
CASSSLTPGQGPEAFF
TGTGCCAGCAGTTCACTAACACCGGGACAGGGCCCTGAAGCTTTCTTT
>TRBJ2-5|TRBV5-5|TRBD1|few
CASSWGMNRGGYSQETQYF
TGTGCCAGCAGCTGGGGGATGAACAGAGGGGGCTATTCTCAAGAGACCCAGTACTTC
>TRBJ1-2|TRBV19|-|-
CASSIFSRVGYTF
TGTGCCAGTAGTATCTTTTCCAGGGTTGGCTACACCTTC
>TRBJ2-1|TRBV2|TRBD2|-
CASSYISGNEQFF
TGTGCCAGCAGCTATATTAGCGGGAATGAGCAGTTCTTC
>TRBJ1-3|TRBV13|-|-
CASSLRTDTIYF
TGTGCCAGCAGCTTAAGAACGGACACCATATATTTT
>TRBJ2-1|TRBV12-3/TRBV12-4|-|-
CASSNLAIGEQFF
TGTGCCAGCAGCAATTTAGCCATCGGCGAGCAGTTCTTC
>TRBJ2-3|TRBV7-8|-|-
CASSWAGADTQYF
TGTGCCAGCAGCTGGGCAGGGGCAGATACGCAGTATTTT
>TRBJ1-2|TRBV25-1|-|once
CASSRDIFYGYTF
TGTGCCAGCAGCCGAGACATTTTTTATGGCTACACCTTC
>TRBJ1-6|TRBV6-2/TRBV6-3|-|many
CASSRPPGHLSNSPLHF
TGTGCCAGCAGCCGGCCACCGGGACACCTCAGTAATTCACCCCTCCACTTT
>TRBJ1-1|TRBV2|-|-
CASKYGTSNTEAFF
TGTGCCAGCAAGTACGGGACATCAAACACTGAAGCTTTCTTT
>TRBJ2-1|TRBV9|-|-
CASSPHASYNEQFF
TGTGCCAGCAGCCCACATGCCTCCTACAATGAGCAGTTCTTC
>TRBJ2-3|TRBV10-3|-|once
CAIRAGQSTDTQYF
TGTGCCATCAGGGCGGGACAGAGCACAGATACGCAGTATTTT
>TRBJ1-2|TRBV4-1|TRBD1|few
CASSPGDRAGYTF
TGCGCCAGCAGCCCGGGGGACAGGGCGGGCTACACCTTC
>TRBJ2-5|TRBV15|-|-
CATSRASTDQETQYF
TGTGCCACCAGCAGAGCTTCGACAGACCAAGAGACCCAGTACTTC
>TRBJ1-1|TRBV7-8|-|few
CASSLSRGSTEAFF
TGTGCCAGCAGCTTATCGAGGGGGAGCACTGAAGCTTTCTTT
>TRBJ1-2|TRBV28|-|-
CASTQKGGNYGYTF
TGTGCCAGCACTCAAAAGGGGGGGAACTATGGCTACACCTTC
>TRBJ2-1|TRBV7-8|TRBD2|-
CASSLGASGVIGMYEQFF
TGTGCCAGCAGCTTAGGGGCTAGCGGGGTAATTGGTATGTATGAGCAGTTCTTC